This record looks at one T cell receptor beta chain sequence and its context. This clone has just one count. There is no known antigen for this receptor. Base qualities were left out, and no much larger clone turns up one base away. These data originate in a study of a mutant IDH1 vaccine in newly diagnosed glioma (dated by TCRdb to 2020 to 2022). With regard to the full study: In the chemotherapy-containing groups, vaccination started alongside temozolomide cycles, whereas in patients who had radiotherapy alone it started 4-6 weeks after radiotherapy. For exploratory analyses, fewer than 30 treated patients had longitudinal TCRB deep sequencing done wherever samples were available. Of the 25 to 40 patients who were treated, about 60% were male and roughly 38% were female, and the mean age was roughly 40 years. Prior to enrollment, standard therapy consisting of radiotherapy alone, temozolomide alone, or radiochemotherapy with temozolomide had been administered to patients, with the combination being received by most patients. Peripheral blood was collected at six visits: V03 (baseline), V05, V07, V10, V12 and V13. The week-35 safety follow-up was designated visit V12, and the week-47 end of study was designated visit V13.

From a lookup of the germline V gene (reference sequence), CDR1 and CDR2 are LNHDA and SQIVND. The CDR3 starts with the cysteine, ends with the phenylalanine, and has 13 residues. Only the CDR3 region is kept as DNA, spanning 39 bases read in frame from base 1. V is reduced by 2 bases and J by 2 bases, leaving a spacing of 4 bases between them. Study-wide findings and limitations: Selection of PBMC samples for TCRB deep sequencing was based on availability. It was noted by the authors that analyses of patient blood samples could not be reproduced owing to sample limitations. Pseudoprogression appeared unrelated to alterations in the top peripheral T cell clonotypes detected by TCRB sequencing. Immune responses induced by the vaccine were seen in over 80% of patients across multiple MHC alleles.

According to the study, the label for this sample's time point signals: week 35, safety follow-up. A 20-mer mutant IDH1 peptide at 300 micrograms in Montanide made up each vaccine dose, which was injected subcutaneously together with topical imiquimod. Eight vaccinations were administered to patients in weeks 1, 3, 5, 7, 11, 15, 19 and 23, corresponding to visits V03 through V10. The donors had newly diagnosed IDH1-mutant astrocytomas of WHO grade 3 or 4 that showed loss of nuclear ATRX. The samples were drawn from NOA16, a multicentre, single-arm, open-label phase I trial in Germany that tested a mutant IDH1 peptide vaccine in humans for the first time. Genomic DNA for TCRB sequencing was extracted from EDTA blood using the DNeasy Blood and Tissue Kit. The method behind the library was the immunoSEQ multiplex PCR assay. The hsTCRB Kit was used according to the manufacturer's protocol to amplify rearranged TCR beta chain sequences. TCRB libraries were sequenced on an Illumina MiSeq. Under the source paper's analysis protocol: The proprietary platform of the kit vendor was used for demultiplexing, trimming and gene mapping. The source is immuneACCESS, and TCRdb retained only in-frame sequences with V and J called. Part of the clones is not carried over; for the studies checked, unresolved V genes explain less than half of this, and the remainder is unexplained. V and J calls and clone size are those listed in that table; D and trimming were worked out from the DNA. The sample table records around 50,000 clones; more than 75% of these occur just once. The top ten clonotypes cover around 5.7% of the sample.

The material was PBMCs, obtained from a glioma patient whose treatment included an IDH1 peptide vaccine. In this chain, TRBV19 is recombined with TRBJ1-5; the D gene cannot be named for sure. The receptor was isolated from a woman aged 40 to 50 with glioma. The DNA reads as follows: TGTGCCAGTAGTATACTGGGCAATCAGCCCCAGCATTTT. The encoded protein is CASSILGNQPQHF. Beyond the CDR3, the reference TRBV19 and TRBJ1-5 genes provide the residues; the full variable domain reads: DGGITQSPKYLFRKEGQNVTLSCEQNLNHDAMYWYRQDPGQGLRLIYYSQIVNDFQKGDIAEGYSVSREKKESFPLTVTSAQKNPTAFYLCASSILGNQPQHFGDGTRLSIL.